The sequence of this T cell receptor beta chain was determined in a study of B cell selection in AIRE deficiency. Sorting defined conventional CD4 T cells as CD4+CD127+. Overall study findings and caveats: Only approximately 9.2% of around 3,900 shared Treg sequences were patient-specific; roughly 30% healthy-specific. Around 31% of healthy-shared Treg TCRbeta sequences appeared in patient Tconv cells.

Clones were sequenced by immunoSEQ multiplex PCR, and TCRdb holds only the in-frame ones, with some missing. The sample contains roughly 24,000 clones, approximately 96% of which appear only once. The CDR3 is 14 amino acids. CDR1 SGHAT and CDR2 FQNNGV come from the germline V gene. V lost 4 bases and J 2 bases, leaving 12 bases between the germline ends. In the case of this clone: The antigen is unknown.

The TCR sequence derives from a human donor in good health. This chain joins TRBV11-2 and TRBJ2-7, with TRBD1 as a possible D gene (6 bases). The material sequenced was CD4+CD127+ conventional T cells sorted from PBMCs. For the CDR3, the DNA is TGTGCCAGCAGCTACAGGGATTATCCCTACGAGCAGTACTTC. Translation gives CASSYRDYPYEQYF.